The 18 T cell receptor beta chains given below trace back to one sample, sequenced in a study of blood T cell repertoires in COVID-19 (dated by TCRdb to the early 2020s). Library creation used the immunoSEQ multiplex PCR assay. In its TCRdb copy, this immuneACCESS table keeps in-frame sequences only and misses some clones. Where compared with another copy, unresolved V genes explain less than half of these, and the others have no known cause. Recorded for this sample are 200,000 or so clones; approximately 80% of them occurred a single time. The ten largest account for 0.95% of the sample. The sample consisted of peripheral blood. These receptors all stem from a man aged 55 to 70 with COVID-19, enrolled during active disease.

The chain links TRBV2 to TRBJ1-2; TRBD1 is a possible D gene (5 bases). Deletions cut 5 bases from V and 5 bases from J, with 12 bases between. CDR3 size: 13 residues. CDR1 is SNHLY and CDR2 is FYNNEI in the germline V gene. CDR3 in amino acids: CASSRQTLYGYTF. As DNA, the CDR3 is TGTGCCAGCAGTCGACAGACTTTGTATGGCTACACCTTC.

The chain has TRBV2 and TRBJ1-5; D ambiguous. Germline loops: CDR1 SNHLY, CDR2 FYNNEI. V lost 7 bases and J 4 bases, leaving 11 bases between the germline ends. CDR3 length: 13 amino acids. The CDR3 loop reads CASNGNLNQPQHF. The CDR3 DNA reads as TGTGCCAGCAACGGGAACTTAAATCAGCCCCAGCATTTT.

For the CDR3, the DNA is TGTGCCAGCAGTTTTCAGGGCCCGTATGGCTACACCTTC. Its protein product is CASSFQGPYGYTF. V gene TRBV12-3 or TRBV12-4 combines with J gene TRBJ1-2; D is perhaps TRBD1 (5 bases). V lost 3 bases to trimming and J lost 5 bases, with 10 bases between them. CDR3 length equals 13 residues.

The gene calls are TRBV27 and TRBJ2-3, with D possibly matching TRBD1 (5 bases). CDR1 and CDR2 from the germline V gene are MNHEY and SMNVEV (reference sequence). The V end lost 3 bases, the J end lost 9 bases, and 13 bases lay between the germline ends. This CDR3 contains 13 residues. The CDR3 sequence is CASSFDLDTTQYF. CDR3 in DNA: TGTGCCAGCAGTTTTGATCTGGACACGACGCAGTATTTT.

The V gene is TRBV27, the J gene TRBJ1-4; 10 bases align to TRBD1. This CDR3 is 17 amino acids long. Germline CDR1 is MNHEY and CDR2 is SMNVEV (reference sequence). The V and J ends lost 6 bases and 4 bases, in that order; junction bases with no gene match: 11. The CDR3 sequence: CASSYYGQGVGNEKLFF. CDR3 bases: TGTGCCAGCAGCTACTACGGACAGGGGGTTGGTAATGAAAAACTGTTTTTT.

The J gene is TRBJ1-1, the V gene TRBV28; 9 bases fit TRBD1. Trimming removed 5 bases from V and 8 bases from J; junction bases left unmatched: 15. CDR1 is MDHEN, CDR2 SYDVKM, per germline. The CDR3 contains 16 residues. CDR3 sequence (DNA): TGTGCCAGCAGTCTCCCGAACAGGGGGCGCCTTGGCGAAGCTTTCTTT. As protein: CASSLPNRGRLGEAFF.

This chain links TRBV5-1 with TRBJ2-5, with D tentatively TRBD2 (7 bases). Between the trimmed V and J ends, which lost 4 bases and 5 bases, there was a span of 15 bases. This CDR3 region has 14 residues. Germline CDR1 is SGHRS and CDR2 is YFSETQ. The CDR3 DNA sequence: TGCGCCAGCAGCGATGGGGGGGCTGGGGAGACCCAGTACTTC. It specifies CASSDGGAGETQYF.

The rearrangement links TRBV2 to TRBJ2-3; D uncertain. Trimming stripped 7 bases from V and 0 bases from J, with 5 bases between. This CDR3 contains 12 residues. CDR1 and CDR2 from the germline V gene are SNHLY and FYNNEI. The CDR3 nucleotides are TGTGCCAGCACGACTAGCACAGATACGCAGTATTTT. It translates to CASTTSTDTQYF.

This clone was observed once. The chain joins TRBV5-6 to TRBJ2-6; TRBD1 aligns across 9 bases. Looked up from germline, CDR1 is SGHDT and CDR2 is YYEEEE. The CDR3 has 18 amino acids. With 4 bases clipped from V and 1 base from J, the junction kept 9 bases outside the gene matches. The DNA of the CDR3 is TGTGCCAGCAGCAACACCGGGACAGGGCGATCTGGGGCCAACGTCCTGACTTTC. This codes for CASSNTGTGRSGANVLTF.

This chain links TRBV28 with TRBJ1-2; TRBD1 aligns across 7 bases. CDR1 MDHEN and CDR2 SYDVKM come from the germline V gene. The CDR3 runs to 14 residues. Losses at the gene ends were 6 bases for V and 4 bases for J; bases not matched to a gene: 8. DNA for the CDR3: TGTGCCAGCAGCCCGTCCGGGACAGCCTATGGCTACACCTTC. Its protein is CASSPSGTAYGYTF.

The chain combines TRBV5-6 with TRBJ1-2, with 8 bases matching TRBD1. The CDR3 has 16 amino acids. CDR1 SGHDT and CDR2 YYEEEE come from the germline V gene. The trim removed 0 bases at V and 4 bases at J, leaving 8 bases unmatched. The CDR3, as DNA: TGTGCCAGCAGCTTGGCCCGTTCAGGGGGCGTCTATGGCTACACCTTC. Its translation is CASSLARSGGVYGYTF.

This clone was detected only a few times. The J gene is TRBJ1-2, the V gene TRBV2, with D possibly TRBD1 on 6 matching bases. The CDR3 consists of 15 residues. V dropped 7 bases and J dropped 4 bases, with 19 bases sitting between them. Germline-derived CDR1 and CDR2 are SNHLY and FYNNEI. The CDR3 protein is CASNTQNRVSYGYTF. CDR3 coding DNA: TGTGCCAGCAATACACAAAACAGGGTATCCTATGGCTACACCTTC.

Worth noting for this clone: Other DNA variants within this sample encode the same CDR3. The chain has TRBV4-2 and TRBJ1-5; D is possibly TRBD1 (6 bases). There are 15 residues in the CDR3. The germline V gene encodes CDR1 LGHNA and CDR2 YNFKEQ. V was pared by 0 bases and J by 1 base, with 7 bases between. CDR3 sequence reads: CASSQEQGSNQPQHF. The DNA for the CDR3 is TGTGCCAGCAGCCAAGAACAGGGCAGCAATCAGCCCCAGCATTTT.

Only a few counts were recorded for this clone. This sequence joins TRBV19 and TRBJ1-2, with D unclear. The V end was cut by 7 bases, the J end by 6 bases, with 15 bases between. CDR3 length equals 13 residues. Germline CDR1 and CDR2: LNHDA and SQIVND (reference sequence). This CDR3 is CASISQPGNGYTF. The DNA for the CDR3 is TGTGCCAGTATATCACAGCCCGGAAATGGCTACACCTTC. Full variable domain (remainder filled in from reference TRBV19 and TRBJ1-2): DGGITQSPKYLFRKEGQNVTLSCEQNLNHDAMYWYRQDPGQGLRLIYYSQIVNDFQKGDIAEGYSVSREKKESFPLTVTSAQKNPTAFYLCASISQPGNGYTFGSGTRLTVV.

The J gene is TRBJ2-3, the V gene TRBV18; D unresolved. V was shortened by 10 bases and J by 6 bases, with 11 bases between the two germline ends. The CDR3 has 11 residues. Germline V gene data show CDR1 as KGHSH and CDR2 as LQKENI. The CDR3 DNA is TGTGCCACCACCGAGTCGGATACGCAGTATTTT. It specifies CATTESDTQYF.

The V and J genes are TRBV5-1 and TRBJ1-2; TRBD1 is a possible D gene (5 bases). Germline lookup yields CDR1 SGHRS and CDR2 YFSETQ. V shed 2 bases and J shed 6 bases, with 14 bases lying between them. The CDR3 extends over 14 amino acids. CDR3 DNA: TGCGCCAGCAGCTTAACAGGAACAGAACATGGCTACACCTTC. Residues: CASSLTGTEHGYTF.

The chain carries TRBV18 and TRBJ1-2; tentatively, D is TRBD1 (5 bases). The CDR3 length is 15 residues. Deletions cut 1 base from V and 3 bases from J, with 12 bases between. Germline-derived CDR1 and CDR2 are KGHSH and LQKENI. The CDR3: CASSPRVTGDYGYTF. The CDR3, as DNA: TGTGCCAGCTCACCACGGGTTACAGGAGACTATGGCTACACCTTC.

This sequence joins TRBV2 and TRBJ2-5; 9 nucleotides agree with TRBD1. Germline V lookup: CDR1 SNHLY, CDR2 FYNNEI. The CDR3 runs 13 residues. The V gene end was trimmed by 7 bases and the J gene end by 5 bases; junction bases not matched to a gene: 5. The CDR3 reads CASTRTGDETQYF. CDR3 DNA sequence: TGTGCCAGCACGAGGACAGGGGACGAGACCCAGTACTTC.